What follows is one T cell receptor beta chain and its context. Its antigen is unidentified. The method was immunoSEQ multiplex PCR; TCRdb's version includes in-frame clones alone and lacks a portion of them. Found here are some 2.1 million clones, roughly 94% of them singletons; the top ten hold about 1.1%. Terminally differentiated effector memory CD45RA+ cells were excluded from the naive CD8 cells, which were CD45RO-negative and positively selected for CCR7. The study enrolled healthy HIV-negative adults without recent acute infections or vaccinations as donors. This sample is drawn from a study of shared clonotypes between healthy human individuals. Study outcomes and limitations: Generation probabilities of non-shared clonotypes were lower (relative to those shared by all four donors). Sampling covered nothing but blood. Tissue TCR repertoires likely differ from those found in blood.

The sequence was collected from a man between 18 and 29 years old in good health. Sample: naive CD8+ T cells sorted from blood.

In nucleotides, the CDR3 is TGCGCCAGCAGCCAAGATGCAGGACCCGGCTACGAGCAGTACTTC. Its protein is CASSQDAGPGYEQYF. V gene TRBV4-3 combines with J gene TRBJ2-7; D gene ambiguous. V lost 0 bases, J lost 3 bases, and 12 bases lay in between. Germline values: CDR1 LGHNA, CDR2 YSLEER. The CDR3 length is 15 residues.